This paragraph reports one T cell receptor beta chain. There are a few counts of this clone. Its antigen remains undetermined. Base-call qualities are not available, and no considerably larger clone is one nucleotide away. The data were obtained in a study of metastatic and nonmetastatic thyroid tumors (dated by TCRdb to the early 2020s). Context from the whole study: Repertoires were compared across peripheral blood and tumor or nodule tissue samples from malignant and benign thyroid patients.

None of the patients had been given any treatment before thyroid surgery. Patient clinical samples collected from about 2011 to 2018 were retrospectively analysed using T-cell receptor beta sequencing. Results and caveats for the whole study, not just this receptor: TCR beta diversity was reported as significantly higher in malignant tumors than in benign nodules, in both blood and tumor samples.

The library relied on PCR. Sequencer: Illumina HiSeq 4000. The TCR beta-chain CDR3 region of each patient was profiled by high-throughput sequencing. For the original study's pipeline: The researchers built a classifier to tell apart papillary thyroid cancer patients with distant metastasis, based on CDR3 differences among clinicopathological groups. Repertoire diversity was assessed with the Shannon index, and tumor-blood repertoire similarity with the Morisita-Horn index. TCRdb reworked the public reads: Q25 trimming with fastp, MiXCR clone assembly, productive beta chains retained. These V and J calls rely on TCRdb rather than the paper's analysis. This sample comprises about 18,000 clones, 34% of them detected only once. The ten largest account for more than 8.5% of the sample. V is reduced by 5 bases and J by 4 bases, leaving a spacing of 17 bases between them. The CDR3, from cysteine to phenylalanine, totals 15 residues. Only the CDR3 DNA stays, 45 bases, in frame from base 1. In the germline V gene (reference sequence), CDR1 corresponds to MNHEY and CDR2 to SMNVEV.

Sequencing used tumor tissue. The sequence joins TRBV27 to TRBJ1-2; no D gene call is confident. This TCR came from a male donor with papillary thyroid cancer or a benign thyroid nodule (not recorded which). Some clones in this sample may be carry-over from other donors' samples. The bases are TGTGCCAGCAGTCCGGCACGTCGTTGTGGCTATGGCTACACCTTC. The translation is CASSPARRCGYGYTF.